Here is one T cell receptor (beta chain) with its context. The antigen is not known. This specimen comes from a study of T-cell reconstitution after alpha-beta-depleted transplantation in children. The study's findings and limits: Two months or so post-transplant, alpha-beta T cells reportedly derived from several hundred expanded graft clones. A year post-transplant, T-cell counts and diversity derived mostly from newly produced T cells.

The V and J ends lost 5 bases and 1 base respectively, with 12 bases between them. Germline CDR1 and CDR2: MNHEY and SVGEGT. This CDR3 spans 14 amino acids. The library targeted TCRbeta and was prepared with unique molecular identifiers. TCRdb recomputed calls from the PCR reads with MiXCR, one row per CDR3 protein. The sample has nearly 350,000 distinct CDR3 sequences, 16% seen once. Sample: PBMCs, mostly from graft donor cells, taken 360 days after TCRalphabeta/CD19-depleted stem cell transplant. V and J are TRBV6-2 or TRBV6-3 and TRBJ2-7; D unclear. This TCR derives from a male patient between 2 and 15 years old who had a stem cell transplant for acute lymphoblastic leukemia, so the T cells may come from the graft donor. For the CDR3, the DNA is TGTGCCAGCAGTACCGTGGTATCTTCCTACGAGCAGTACTTC. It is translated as CASSTVVSSYEQYF.